This TCR beta chain was retrieved from a study of T cell repertoires in cytomegalovirus infection. The CDR3 length is 15 residues. The germline V gene encodes CDR1 SEHNR and CDR2 FQNEAQ (reference sequence). Trimming removed 3 bases at V and 5 bases at J, with 14 bases between. TCRdb reprocessed the reads via MiXCR and lists one record per CDR3 protein. The sample lists hundreds of thousands of distinct CDR3 sequences; roughly a third were seen once. Comment on this clonotype: The antigen is undetermined.

This TCR was sampled from a human donor in good health (CMV status not recorded). Some clones in this sample may be carry-over from other donors' samples. Sample: cultured PBMCs, taken from culture after CMV antigen stimulation. This chain joins TRBV7-9 and TRBJ1-5, with TRBD1 as a possible D gene (5 bases). In nucleotides, the CDR3 is TGTGCCAGCAGCTTTTGGCCGGGGGTGGATCAGCCCCAGCATTTT. Translating it yields CASSFWPGVDQPQHF. Using reference TRBV7-9 and TRBJ1-5 for the parts outside the CDR3, the full variable domain is DTGVSQNPRHKITKRGQNVTFRCDPISEHNRLYWYRQTLGQGPEFLTYFQNEAQLEKSRLLSDRFSAERPKGSFSTLEIQRTEQGDSAMYLCASSFWPGVDQPQHFGDGTRLSIL.